The 18 T cell receptor beta chains given below trace back to one sample, sequenced in a study of T cell changes during pregnancy in multiple sclerosis. Profiled with immunoSEQ multiplex PCR; TCRdb holds only in-frame clones, not every one. The sample contains about 34,000 clones, about nine tenths of which appear only once. This specimen consisted of CD8+ T cells from peripheral blood mononuclear cells, obtained in the second trimester of pregnancy. The receptor source for this set is a female donor with multiple sclerosis, enrolled in a pregnancy study.

The V call is TRBV5-1, the J call TRBJ2-7, with D unclear. V was clipped by 1 base and J by 3 bases, with 11 bases between them. The germline V gene has CDR1 SGHRS and CDR2 YFSETQ. This CDR3 has 14 residues. CDR3 region: CASSLTWAYYEQYF. CDR3 coding DNA: TGCGCCAGCAGCTTGACGTGGGCGTACTACGAGCAGTACTTC.

The chain joins TRBV2 to TRBJ2-2; TRBD1 matches at 10 bases. Germline lookup yields CDR1 SNHLY and CDR2 FYNNEI. The CDR3 totals 16 residues. The V gene end was trimmed by 7 bases and the J gene end by 3 bases; junction bases not matched to a gene: 8. The DNA for the CDR3 is TGTGCCAGCAAATGGGACAGGGGAACGGACACCGGGGAGCTGTTTTTT. Translation gives CASKWDRGTDTGELFF.

The chain has TRBV5-1 and TRBJ2-7; D ambiguous. The CDR3 sequence is 15 residues long. Trimming left V 3 bases short and J 1 base short, with 14 bases between. The germline V gene has CDR1 SGHRS and CDR2 YFSETQ. CDR3 in DNA: TGCGCCAGCAGCTATAAGACTGAAACGTCCTACGAGCAGTACTTC. Translating it yields CASSYKTETSYEQYF. The variable domain in full, with the rest retrieved from reference TRBV5-1 and TRBJ2-7, is KAGVTQTPRYLIKTRGQQVTLSCSPISGHRSVSWYQQTPGQGLQFLFEYFSETQRNKGNFPGRFSGRQFSNSRSEMNVSTLELGDSALYLCASSYKTETSYEQYFGPGTRLTVT.

The chain combines TRBV6-4 with TRBJ2-3; TRBD2 agrees at 10 bases. Germline values: CDR1 MRHNA, CDR2 SNTAGT. V lost 3 bases and J lost 4; bases outside the gene matches: 7. CDR3 size: 16 residues. The CDR3 reads CASSEEGLAGADTQYF. Here the CDR3 DNA reads TGTGCCAGCAGTGAAGAGGGCCTAGCGGGAGCAGATACGCAGTATTTT.

This chain connects TRBV13 to TRBJ2-7; TRBD2 aligns across 10 bases. Losses at the gene ends were 3 bases for V and 0 bases for J; bases not matched to a gene: 2. The CDR3 is made up of 15 amino acids. Germline V gene lookup returns CDR1 PRHDT and CDR2 FYEKMQ (reference sequence). The CDR3 DNA reads TGTGCCAGCAGCTTGACTAGCGGGCTCTCCTACGAGCAGTACTTC. This sequence encodes CASSLTSGLSYEQYF.

CDR3 in DNA: TGTGCCGTCCGGGACAAGGGCAACGAGCAGTACTTC. It yields the protein CAVRDKGNEQYF. The genes are TRBV10-3 and TRBJ2-7; D perhaps matches TRBD1 (6 bases). CDR3 length: 12 residues. Germline CDR1 and CDR2: ENHRY and SYGVKD. The V gene lost 11 bases and the J gene lost 5 bases, with 16 bases spanning the gap.

This clone appeared a single time. The J gene is TRBJ1-4, the V gene TRBV2; no reliable D call. Germline CDR1 reads SNHLY; CDR2 reads FYNNEI. The length of the CDR3 is 14 residues. V was trimmed by 7 bases and J by 8 bases, leaving 17 bases between them. In DNA form, the CDR3 reads TGTGCCAGCACCCAACGGGTCGCCCGGGAAAAACTGTTTTTT. The encoded protein is CASTQRVAREKLFF.

This clone was picked up one time. The J gene is TRBJ1-1, the V gene TRBV5-6; 12 nucleotides match TRBD1. The germline CDR1 and CDR2 sequences are SGHDT and YYEEEE. The ends lost 0 bases at V and 6 bases at J; junction bases unmatched: 6. The CDR3 length is 16 residues. The CDR3 DNA reads as TGTGCCAGCAGCTTGGGGGGACAGGGGGCTGTAGCTGAAGCTTTCTTT. Encoded protein: CASSLGGQGAVAEAFF.

The rearrangement uses TRBV7-9 and TRBJ2-7; the match to TRBD1 covers 7 bases. Germline-derived CDR1 and CDR2 are SEHNR and FQNEAQ (reference sequence). Germline trimming cut 5 bases from V and 0 bases from J; bases unmatched to any gene: 7. The CDR3 covers 15 residues. The DNA for the CDR3 is TGTGCCAGCAGCCTTCCGGACAGGCCCTCCTACGAGCAGTACTTC. This codes for CASSLPDRPSYEQYF.

This clone came up a few times. V is TRBV4-2 and J is TRBJ1-1, with no clear D. The V end was cut by 4 bases, the J end by 6 bases, with 15 bases between. The V gene's germline CDR1 is LGHNA and CDR2 YNFKEQ. CDR3 length: 14 residues. CDR3 sequence (DNA): TGTGCCAGCAGCCCATCGGGAAGGAAGGCTGAAGCTTTCTTT. Protein: CASSPSGRKAEAFF.

The gene calls are TRBV4-1 and TRBJ2-1, with TRBD1 as a possible D gene (5 bases). CDR3 length: 17 residues. V gave up 0 bases and J gave up 1 base, with 13 bases separating them. Germline CDR1 and CDR2: MGHRA and YSYEKL. CDR3: CASSQDGRGVSYNEQFF. In DNA, the CDR3 is TGCGCCAGCAGCCAAGATGGAAGGGGTGTATCCTACAATGAGCAGTTCTTC.

The chain combines TRBV25-1 with TRBJ1-1; 7 bases map to TRBD1. CDR3 length: 13 amino acids. The V gene's germline CDR1 is MGHDK and CDR2 SYGVNS. The ends lost 6 bases at V and 7 bases at J; junction bases unmatched: 8. The CDR3 loop is CASSPGQQSEAFF. In DNA, the CDR3 is TGTGCCAGCAGCCCGGGACAGCAAAGTGAAGCTTTCTTT.

The chain couples TRBV19 to TRBJ1-1, with TRBD1 identical over 7 bases. The length of the CDR3 is 14 residues. Germline CDR1 reads LNHDA; CDR2 reads SQIVND (reference sequence). The V segment lost 3 bases and the J segment 1 base; nucleotides outside the gene matches: 2. DNA for the CDR3: TGTGCCAGTAGTATCGGACAGGCGAACACTGAAGCTTTCTTT. Translated, it gives CASSIGQANTEAFF. Based on the CDR3 plus reference TRBV19 and TRBJ1-1, the full variable domain is DGGITQSPKYLFRKEGQNVTLSCEQNLNHDAMYWYRQDPGQGLRLIYYSQIVNDFQKGDIAEGYSVSREKKESFPLTVTSAQKNPTAFYLCASSIGQANTEAFFGQGTRLTVV.

The chain joins TRBV27 to TRBJ2-3; weak D call: TRBD1 (6 bases). CDR1 and CDR2 from the germline V gene are MNHEY and SMNVEV (reference sequence). The CDR3 covers 14 residues. Trimming shortened V by 7 bases and J by 5 bases, and 16 bases separated the two germline ends. Here the CDR3 DNA reads TGTGCCAGCACGATAGGGGGTTCAGGAGATACGCAGTATTTT. Protein product: CASTIGGSGDTQYF.

The table lists this clone with a few counts. The CDR3 region is CASSLARDTDTEAFF. The CDR3 DNA reads TGTGCCAGCAGCTTAGCTCGGGACACCGATACTGAAGCTTTCTTT. The chain carries TRBV7-9 and TRBJ1-1; a weak D match, TRBD1 (6 bases). CDR3 size: 15 residues. CDR1 and CDR2 from the germline V gene are SEHNR and FQNEAQ (reference sequence). Trimming took 0 bases from V and 5 from J, leaving 13 bases between them.

The chain employs TRBV30 and TRBJ2-7; TRBD1 is a possible D gene (6 bases). Per germline, CDR1 GTSNPN and CDR2 SVGIG (reference sequence). The CDR3 runs to 15 residues. V was clipped by 1 base and J by 3 bases, with 16 bases between them. For the CDR3, the DNA is TGTGCCTGGAGTGCCCAAACAGGGTTCGGCTACGAGCAGTACTTC. It codes for CAWSAQTGFGYEQYF.

This chain uses TRBV7-3 with TRBJ1-6; D uncertain. V lost 1 base and J 6 bases, leaving 13 bases between the germline ends. Germline values: CDR1 SGHTA, CDR2 FQGTGA. This CDR3 is built from 16 residues. The CDR3 here is CASSLNGRDFNSPLHF. For the CDR3, the DNA is TGTGCCAGCAGCTTAAATGGGCGGGATTTTAATTCACCCCTCCACTTT.

This clone was detected only a few times. This chain connects TRBV28 to TRBJ1-1; 7 nucleotides agree with TRBD1. J gave up 4 bases and V 7 bases, and 6 bases lay outside the gene matches. The V gene's germline CDR1 is MDHEN and CDR2 SYDVKM. CDR3 length: 13 amino acids. CDR3 nucleotide sequence: TGTGCCAGCACCCCACAGGGGAGCACTGAAGCTTTCTTT. It codes for CASTPQGSTEAFF.